One and the same sample provided the 15 T cell receptor beta chains below, sequenced in a study of T cell responses to AZD1222 COVID-19 vaccine. Libraries were prepared by immunoSEQ multiplex PCR; TCRdb keeps only in-frame clonotypes and omits some of them. The sample holds around 120,000 clones, 93% seen once. The source was peripheral blood, collected 28 days after the second AZD1222 dose. Receptor source: an adult who received the AZD1222 COVID-19 vaccine.

This chain links TRBV3-1 (or the pseudogene TRBV3-2) with TRBJ2-7; D might be TRBD1 (6 bases). CDR3 size: 13 residues. Trimming stripped 7 bases from V and 5 bases from J, with 15 bases between. Looked up from germline, CDR1 is LGHDT and CDR2 is YNNKEL (reference sequence). As DNA, the CDR3 is TGTGCCAGCATTGGAGACAGGTTGCACGAGCAGTACTTC. It is translated as CASIGDRLHEQYF.

The CDR3 loop reads CASSQARHRTGEQYF. The CDR3 DNA follows: TGTGCCAGCAGCCAAGCCAGGCACCGTACGGGGGAGCAGTACTTC. The chain uses TRBV3-1 (or the pseudogene TRBV3-2) and TRBJ2-7, with D possibly TRBD2 on 5 matching bases. The CDR3 is 15 residues long. From germline, CDR1 is LGHDT and CDR2 YNNKEL (reference sequence). V lost 1 base and J lost 7, with 17 bases in between.

The J gene is TRBJ2-2, the V gene TRBV3-1 (or the pseudogene TRBV3-2), with D hard to call. Deletions cut 4 bases from V and 0 bases from J, with 9 bases between. Germline V gene lookup returns CDR1 LGHDT and CDR2 YNNKEL (reference sequence). The CDR3 contains 15 residues. CDR3 bases: TGTGCCAGCAGCCGAACAGACTCGAACACCGGGGAGCTGTTTTTT. Translating gives CASSRTDSNTGELFF.

The V call is TRBV7-9, the J call TRBJ2-1; TRBD2 matches 12 bases. V gave up 3 bases and J gave up 5 bases; unmatched junction bases: 11. Per the germline V gene, CDR1 is SEHNR and CDR2 is FQNEAQ (reference sequence). This CDR3 region has 18 residues. CDR3 residues: CASSFVTSGGFYHNEQFF. The CDR3 nucleotides read TGTGCCAGCAGCTTTGTGACTAGCGGGGGTTTTTACCACAATGAGCAGTTCTTC.

This chain connects TRBV7-6 to TRBJ2-2, with TRBD2 identical over 12 bases. Germline V gene sequence: CDR1 SGHVS, CDR2 FNYEAQ. Trimming at V came to 5 bases and at J to 3 bases, leaving 13 bases not matched to a gene. This CDR3 spans 19 amino acids. This CDR3 is CASSLGRTLAGGDTGELFF. For the CDR3, the DNA is TGTGCCAGCAGCCTCGGGCGAACCCTAGCGGGAGGGGACACCGGGGAGCTGTTTTTT.

This sequence joins TRBV3-1 (or the pseudogene TRBV3-2) and TRBJ2-7; no definite D call. Germline values: CDR1 LGHDT, CDR2 YNNKEL (reference sequence). The V gene lost 0 bases and the J gene lost 1 base, with 10 bases spanning the gap. This CDR3 has 15 residues. The CDR3 region is CASSQEVQESYEQYF. The CDR3 DNA follows: TGTGCCAGCAGCCAAGAGGTCCAGGAGTCCTACGAGCAGTACTTC.

The chain is built from TRBV6-6 and TRBJ1-5, with TRBD1 matching over 9 bases. Germline loops: CDR1 MNHNY, CDR2 SVGAGI (reference sequence). Trimming cost V 3 bases and J 15 bases; bases outside gene matches: 15. This CDR3 spans 15 amino acids. CDR3 DNA sequence: TGTGCCAGCAGTTATCCGGGACAGGGCTTATTACAAAGGCATTTT. The encoded protein is CASSYPGQGLLQRHF.

The chain employs TRBV21-1 and TRBJ1-2; whether TRBD1, the table's D call, matches the DNA was not checked. TRBV21-1 is classified as a pseudogene. The CDR3 contains 15 residues. The DNA for the CDR3 is TGTGCCAGCAGCAACGGCCGACAGAGTAACTATGGCTACACCTTC. It encodes CASSNGRQSNYGYTF.

CDR3 region: CAIRDLSADTGELFF. CDR3 DNA sequence: TGTGCCATCAGGGACCTTTCCGCGGACACCGGGGAGCTGTTTTTT. The V and J genes are TRBV10-3 and TRBJ2-2; D is uncertain. The germline V and J ends were trimmed by 6 bases and 3 bases, with 14 bases remaining between them. Germline values: CDR1 ENHRY, CDR2 SYGVKD. This CDR3 region has 15 residues.

The rearrangement joins TRBV6-5 to TRBJ2-2, with D possibly TRBD2 on 6 matching bases. Trimming stripped 7 bases from V and 3 bases from J, with 12 bases between. CDR1 and CDR2 from the germline V gene are MNHEY and SVGAGI. The CDR3 has 14 residues. The CDR3 DNA reads TGTGCCAGCACCCCTTGGGGGGACACCGGGGAGCTGTTTTTT. This translates into CASTPWGDTGELFF.

This clone was counted a few times. The J gene is TRBJ2-1, the V gene TRBV28, with TRBD2 as a possible D gene (7 bases). This CDR3 contains 14 residues. Trimming removed 8 bases from V and 2 bases from J, with 13 bases in between. Germline loops: CDR1 MDHEN, CDR2 SYDVKM. The CDR3 sequence: CASQKGGTYNEQFF. The CDR3 DNA is TGTGCCAGCCAAAAGGGGGGGACCTACAATGAGCAGTTCTTC. The complete variable domain, with remaining parts taken from reference TRBV28 and TRBJ2-1, reads DVKVTQSSRYLVKRTGEKVFLECVQDMDHENMFWYRQDPGLGLRLIYFSYDVKMKEKGDIPEGYSVSREKKERFSLILESASTNQTSMYLCASQKGGTYNEQFFGPGTRLTVL.

The V call is TRBV7-9, the J call TRBJ2-2; maybe TRBD1 (5 bases). Trimming stripped 3 bases from V and 6 bases from J, with 5 bases between. The CDR3 is 12 residues long. CDR1 is SEHNR, CDR2 FQNEAQ, per germline (reference sequence). In nucleotides, the CDR3 is TGTGCCAGCAGCTTGGGGCCCGGGGAGCTGTTTTTT. This gives the protein CASSLGPGELFF.

This chain links TRBV6-2 or TRBV6-3 with TRBJ1-1; D is ambiguous. V was clipped by 2 bases and J by 1 base, with 11 bases between them. The CDR3 totals 15 residues. In germline, CDR1 is MNHEY, CDR2 SVGEGT. CDR3 residues: CASSYAGYPNTEAFF. As DNA, the CDR3 is TGTGCCAGCAGTTACGCGGGGTACCCGAACACTGAAGCTTTCTTT.

This clone was recorded once. The rearrangement uses TRBV19 and TRBJ1-6; TRBD1 aligns across 10 bases. This CDR3 region has 18 residues. Trimming removed 0 bases from V and 0 bases from J; junction bases left unmatched: 2. The germline V gene encodes CDR1 LNHDA and CDR2 SQIVND (reference sequence). DNA for the CDR3: TGTGCCAGTAGTATAGATCGGACAGGGGGCTCCTATAATTCACCCCTCCACTTT. As protein: CASSIDRTGGSYNSPLHF.

This clone has a single count. The V and J genes are TRBV20-1 and TRBJ2-7; D is unclear. V was pared by 3 bases and J by 5 bases, with 11 bases between. There are 12 residues in the CDR3. Germline V gene data show CDR1 as DFQATT and CDR2 as SNEGSKA (reference sequence). CDR3 residues: CSASNQNNEQYF. CDR3 DNA: TGCAGTGCTAGTAATCAGAACAACGAGCAGTACTTC.